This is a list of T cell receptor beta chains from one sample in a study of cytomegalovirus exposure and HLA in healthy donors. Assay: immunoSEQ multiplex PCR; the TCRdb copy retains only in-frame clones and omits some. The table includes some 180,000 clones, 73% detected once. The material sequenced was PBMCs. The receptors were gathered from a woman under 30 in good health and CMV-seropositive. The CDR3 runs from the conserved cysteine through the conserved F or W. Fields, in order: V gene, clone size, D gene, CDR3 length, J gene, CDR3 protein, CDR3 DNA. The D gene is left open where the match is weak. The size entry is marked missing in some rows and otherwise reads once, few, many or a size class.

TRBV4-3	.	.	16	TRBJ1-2	CASSQDRGSRVSGYTF	TGCGCCAGCAGCCAAGATAGAGGCTCCAGGGTTTCCGGCTACACCTTC
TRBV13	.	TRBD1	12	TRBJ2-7	CASGTGVVEQYF	TGTGCCAGCGGGACAGGGGTCGTCGAGCAGTACTTC
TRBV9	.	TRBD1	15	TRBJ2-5	CASSDRTGPQETQYF	TGTGCCAGCAGCGATCGGACAGGGCCCCAAGAGACCCAGTACTTC
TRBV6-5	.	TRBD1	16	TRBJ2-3	CASSSPSTGTGDTQYF	TGTGCCAGCAGTTCCCCATCGACAGGGACAGGAGATACGCAGTATTTT
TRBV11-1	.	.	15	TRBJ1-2	CASSSPDRSNYGYTF	TGTGCCAGCAGCTCCCCGGACAGAAGTAACTATGGCTACACCTTC
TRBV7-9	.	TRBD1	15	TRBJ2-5	CASSLAGTGLETQYF	TGTGCCAGCAGCTTAGCTGGGACAGGTTTAGAGACCCAGTACTTC
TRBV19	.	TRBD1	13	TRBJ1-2	CASRQGASYGYTF	TGTGCCAGTCGACAGGGGGCGTCGTATGGCTACACCTTC
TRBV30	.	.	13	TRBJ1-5	CAWSSGGNQPQHF	TGTGCCTGGAGCTCAGGCGGCAATCAGCCCCAGCATTTT
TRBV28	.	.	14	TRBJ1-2	CASTSETQNYGYTF	TGTGCCAGCACCTCAGAGACACAAAACTATGGCTACACCTTC
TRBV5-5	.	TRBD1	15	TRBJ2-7	CASSLADRAAYEQYF	TGTGCCAGCAGCTTGGCGGACAGGGCGGCTTACGAGCAGTACTTC
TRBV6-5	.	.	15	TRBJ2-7	CASSGGSEEAYEQYF	TGTGCCAGCAGTGGGGGGTCTGAGGAGGCCTACGAGCAGTACTTC
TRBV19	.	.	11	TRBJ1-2	CASSPEYGYTF	TGTGCCAGTAGTCCAGAATATGGCTACACCTTC
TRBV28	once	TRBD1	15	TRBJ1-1	CASPRDSLGNTEAFF	TGTGCCAGCCCGCGGGACAGTTTGGGAAACACTGAAGCTTTCTTT
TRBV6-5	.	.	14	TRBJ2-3	CASRPGPTQDTQYF	TGTGCCAGCAGACCGGGTCCTACCCAGGATACGCAGTATTTT
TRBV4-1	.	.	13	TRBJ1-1	CASSRQVNTEAFF	TGCGCCAGCAGTCGACAGGTGAACACTGAAGCTTTCTTT
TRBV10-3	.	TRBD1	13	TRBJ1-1	CAIRGTVGTEAFF	TGTGCCATCAGAGGGACAGTCGGCACTGAAGCTTTCTTT
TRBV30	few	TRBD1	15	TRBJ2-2	CAWRLGQGDTGELFF	TGTGCCTGGAGACTGGGACAGGGGGACACCGGGGAGCTGTTTTTT
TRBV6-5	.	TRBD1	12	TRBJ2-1	CASRETGKGQFF	TGTGCCAGCAGGGAGACAGGGAAAGGGCAGTTCTTC
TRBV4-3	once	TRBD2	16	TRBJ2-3	CASSQARAGGTDTQYF	TGCGCCAGCAGCCAAGCTAGAGCGGGAGGGACAGATACGCAGTATTTT
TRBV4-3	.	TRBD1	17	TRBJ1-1	CASSQDRGQGAYTEAFF	TGCGCCAGCAGCCAAGATCGGGGACAGGGGGCATACACTGAAGCTTTCTTT
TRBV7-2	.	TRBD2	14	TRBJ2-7	CASSPGLAGFEQYF	TGTGCCAGCTCCCCGGGACTAGCGGGGTTCGAGCAGTACTTC
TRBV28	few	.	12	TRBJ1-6	CASRSQGVTLHF	TGTGCCAGCAGGTCCCAAGGGGTTACCCTCCACTTT
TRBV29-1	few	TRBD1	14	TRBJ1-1	CSALGGQGTTEAFF	TGCAGCGCCTTAGGGGGACAGGGTACGACTGAAGCTTTCTTT
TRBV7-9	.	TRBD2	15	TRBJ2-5	CSSSLDTSGRETQYF	TGTTCCAGCAGCTTAGATACTAGCGGGAGGGAGACCCAGTACTTC
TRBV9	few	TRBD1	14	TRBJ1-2	CASRGQGGNYGYTF	TGTGCCAGCAGAGGACAGGGCGGCAACTATGGCTACACCTTC
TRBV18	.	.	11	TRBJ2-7	CASSSSYEQYF	TGTGCCAGCTCATCTTCCTACGAGCAGTACTTC
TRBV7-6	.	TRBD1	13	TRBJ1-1	CARVDRMNTEAFF	TGTGCCAGGGTGGACAGGATGAACACTGAAGCTTTCTTT
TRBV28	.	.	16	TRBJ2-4	CASSPPRGGAKNIQYF	TGTGCCAGCAGTCCCCCCCGAGGGGGAGCCAAAAACATTCAGTACTTC
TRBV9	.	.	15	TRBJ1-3	CASAGGGYSGNTIYF	TGTGCCAGCGCGGGGGGTGGGTACTCTGGAAACACCATATATTTT
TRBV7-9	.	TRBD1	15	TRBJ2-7	CSSSSPGQGTYEQYF	TGTTCCAGCAGCTCGCCGGGACAGGGAACCTACGAGCAGTACTTC
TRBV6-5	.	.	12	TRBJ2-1	CASSDYRNEQFF	TGTGCCAGCAGCGACTACCGCAATGAGCAGTTCTTC
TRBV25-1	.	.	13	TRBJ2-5	CASNGIGEGTQYF	TGTGCCAGCAACGGAATCGGGGAAGGGACCCAGTACTTC
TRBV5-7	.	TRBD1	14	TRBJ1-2	CASSRDRGRDGYTF	TGTGCCAGCAGTCGGGACAGGGGAAGAGATGGCTACACCTTC
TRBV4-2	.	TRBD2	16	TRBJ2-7	CASSQDGTSGGYEQYF	TGTGCCAGCAGCCAAGATGGGACTAGCGGGGGCTACGAGCAGTACTTC
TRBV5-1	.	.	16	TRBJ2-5	CASSSRRDRQQETQYF	TGCGCCAGCAGCTCCCGGCGAGACAGGCAACAAGAGACCCAGTACTTC
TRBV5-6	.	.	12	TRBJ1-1	CASSSSSNEAFF	TGTGCCAGCAGCTCGAGTTCGAATGAAGCTTTCTTT
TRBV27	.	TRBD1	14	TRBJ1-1	CASSVQGANTEAFF	TGTGCCAGCAGCGTACAGGGGGCGAACACTGAAGCTTTCTTT
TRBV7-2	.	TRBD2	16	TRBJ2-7	CASSLGLAGGQAEQYF	TGTGCCAGCAGCTTAGGCCTAGCGGGGGGGCAGGCCGAGCAGTACTTC
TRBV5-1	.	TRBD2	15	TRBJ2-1	CASSSAGGSYNEQFF	TGCGCCAGCAGCTCAGCGGGGGGTTCCTACAATGAGCAGTTCTTC
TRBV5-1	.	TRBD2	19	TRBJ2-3	CASSLVLAGYGVGSDTQYF	TGCGCCAGCAGCTTGGTACTAGCGGGGTACGGGGTTGGGTCAGATACGCAGTATTTT
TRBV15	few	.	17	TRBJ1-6	CATSRDITSSYNSPLHF	TGTGCCACCAGCAGAGATATTACGAGCTCCTATAATTCACCCCTCCACTTT
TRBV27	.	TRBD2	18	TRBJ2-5	CASSHRGTSGGLQGTQYF	TGTGCCAGCAGTCACCGAGGGACTAGCGGGGGGCTACAGGGGACCCAGTACTTC
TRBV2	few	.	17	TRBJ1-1	CASSLDPLEGGDTEAFF	TGTGCCAGCAGCTTAGACCCCTTAGAGGGTGGGGACACTGAAGCTTTCTTT
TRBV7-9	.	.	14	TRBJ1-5	CASSMDSLNQPQHF	TGTGCCAGCAGCATGGACAGCCTCAATCAGCCCCAGCATTTT
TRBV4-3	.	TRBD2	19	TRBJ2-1	CASSQGSSGVYLPYNEQFF	TGCGCCAGCAGCCAAGGTTCCAGCGGGGTCTACTTACCTTACAATGAGCAGTTCTTC
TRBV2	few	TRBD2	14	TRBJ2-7	CASTPGLESYEQYF	TGTGCCAGCACCCCGGGACTAGAATCCTACGAGCAGTACTTC
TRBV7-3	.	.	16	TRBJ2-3	CASSSTREGGTDTQYF	TGTGCCAGCAGCTCGACCAGGGAAGGGGGCACAGATACGCAGTATTTT